This T cell receptor beta chain emerged from a study of patients and donors after allogeneic stem cell transplantation. Germline values: CDR1 KGHSH, CDR2 LQKENI. This CDR3 is built from 14 residues. The V and J ends lost 3 bases and 7 bases respectively, with 10 bases between them. TCRdb recomputed calls from the RT-PCR reads with MiXCR, one row per CDR3 protein. The repertoire holds approximately 170,000 distinct CDR3 sequences, with about 29% as singletons. This TCR derives from a human donor who was either an allogeneic HSCT recipient or a stem cell or donor lymphocyte infusion donor (not recorded which). It is not recorded whose cells these are; they may come from a transplant donor. The genes are TRBV18 and TRBJ1-6; TRBD1 might be the D (5 bases). The sample comprised blood, either unsorted or a sorted T cell fraction (not recorded which). CDR3 nucleotide sequence: TGTGCCAGCTCACCGACGGGGGGAAATTCACCCCTCCACTTT. Amino acid sequence: CASSPTGGNSPLHF.